This section outlines one T cell receptor (beta chain) sequence together with its context. This clonotype has at least ten counts. This clone's antigen is unknown. Base qualities are missing; no much larger clone stands one base away. Libraries were made using 5' RACE. The reads were generated on an Illumina HiSeq 2000. Template switching added a universal primer binding site, and the final cDNA carried a unique molecular identifier that allowed TCR cDNA molecules to be counted accurately. Specific primers in the conserved constant-segment region were used to synthesize first-strand cDNA for TCR alpha and beta chains. To control for contamination, every cDNA library carried two barcodes: a SMART-Mk sample barcode plus Illumina barcodes. Two successive PCR steps introduced TruSeq adapter sequences along with Illumina sample barcodes. The Illumina HiSeq platform was used with custom primers to sequence TCR alpha and beta cDNA libraries. As for the original processing: Raw reads were processed with MiGEC to extract unique molecular identifiers, and MiXCR was used to determine CDR3 positions. Recombination models were inferred per individual with the repgenHMM and IGoR tools using an EM algorithm. The tcR package in R was used for shared clonotype analysis, with sharing normalized by the product of cloneset sizes. To study raw recombination free of thymic and clonal selection effects, out-of-frame nonproductive sequences were analyzed. TCRdb reanalyzed the raw reads on its own, using fastp at Q25 for trimming and MiXCR for clone calling, and kept in-frame beta chains. Every entry covers one CDR3 protein and lists the most common genes and DNA from its rows. V and J calls and clone size were set by TCRdb, not the authors. In all, the sample holds around 95,000 distinct CDR3 sequences, and about 5.6% of those were seen once. The ten most abundant clones make up about an eighth of the sample.

The data originate from a study of identical twins (dated by TCRdb to 2016 to 2018). Study-wide context: The study deep-sequenced TCR alpha and beta repertoires from monozygotic twins, unrelated adults of various ages and cord blood to test whether fetal clonotypes persist. To rule out contamination, replicate twin experiments were performed at different times with different library preparation protocols. Broader findings and caveats from the paper: Conclusions relied on cross-sectional statistical analysis, since the same donors could not be followed over many years. Invariant T cells such as MAIT and iNKT could partly confound zero-insertion analyses, though diverse VJ usage argued against this for most clonotypes. Out-of-frame TCR alpha sequences shared between twins showed an excess of low generation-probability sequences compared with coincidental sharing between unrelated individuals. Fewer insertions were carried by abundant cord blood beta clonotypes, a similar but weaker trend appeared in young adult naive repertoires, and no such trend appeared in memory repertoires. Out-of-frame TCR alpha sharing in monozygotic twins was systematically underestimated by recombination models, whereas sharing between unrelated individuals was in agreement with the recombination models. Excess twin sharing in beta out-of-frame sequences was weaker because fewer shared sequences lowered the signal-to-noise ratio.

Every donor in the study was a healthy Caucasian. Miltenyi CD45RO+ enrichment and human naive T-cell isolation kits were used to isolate memory (CD45RO+) and naive T cells from PBMC. Here V drops 5 bases and J drops 7 bases, and the junction holds 8 bases not matched to any gene. From a lookup of the germline V gene (reference sequence), CDR1 and CDR2 are DFQATT and SNEGSKA. Spanning cysteine to phenylalanine, the CDR3 consists of 14 amino acids. The read is trimmed to its CDR3 DNA, 42 bases read in frame from base 1. In this chain, TRBV20-1 is recombined with TRBJ2-1, with 10 bases in between that match TRBD2. Source material: memory T cells sorted from blood. The cell subset or site label corresponds to: CD45RO+ enriched T cells. The clonotype comes from a woman aged 50 to 60 in good health. The DNA is TGCAGTGCTTACCGACTAGCGGGTTTTAATGAGCAGTTCTTC. Its protein reads: CSAYRLAGFNEQFF.